The next 13 T cell receptor beta chains were all read from a single sample in a study of neurological immune-mediated disorders. In TCRdb, the 5' RACE reads were re-called with MiXCR into one record per CDR3 protein. The sample contains 55,000 or so distinct CDR3 sequences, roughly 4.4% of which appear only once. Sequences were obtained from PBMCs. The source is a man between 50 and 59 years old with multiple sclerosis.

The chain employs TRBV21-1 and TRBJ1-1; the D call TRBD1 from the table was never checked on the DNA. TRBV21-1 is assigned pseudogene status. This CDR3 is built from 13 residues. The DNA for the CDR3 is TGTGCCAGCAGCAAAAGAGGGGTCACTGAAGCTTTCTTT. Translation: CASSKRGVTEAFF.

Ten or more counts support this clonotype. The V and J genes are TRBV15 and TRBJ1-1; a possible D gene is TRBD1 (5 bases). This CDR3 region has 14 residues. With 1 base removed from V and 4 bases from J, the gap between germline ends came to 10 bases. Germline values: CDR1 LNHNV, CDR2 YYDKDF (reference sequence). The CDR3 loop is CATSRGGEGTEAFF. The CDR3 DNA follows: TGTGCCACCAGCAGAGGGGGGGAGGGCACTGAAGCTTTCTTT.

Many counts were recorded for this clonotype. V and J are TRBV12-3 or TRBV12-4 and TRBJ1-5; 8 bases fit TRBD1. CDR3 length: 14 amino acids. J gave up 6 bases and V 0 bases, and 1 base lay outside the gene matches. For the CDR3, the DNA is TGTGCCAGCAGTTTAGCCAGGGGGCGTCAGCCCCAGCATTTT. Amino acid sequence: CASSLARGRQPQHF.

DNA of the CDR3: TGTGCCAGCAGTATAGGGGCAGTACGAAATGAAAAACTGTTTTTT. Protein sequence: CASSIGAVRNEKLFF. The gene calls are TRBV6-5 and TRBJ1-4; a possible D gene is TRBD1 (5 bases). The CDR3 totals 15 residues. Per germline, CDR1 MNHEY and CDR2 SVGAGI. Trimming removed 5 bases at V and 5 bases at J, with 15 bases between.

This clonotype was seen only a few times. A single base separates this from a much larger clone, so it may be a read error. The chain has TRBV7-9 and TRBJ2-4; unclear D gene. The CDR3 has 13 amino acids. Germline values: CDR1 SEHNR, CDR2 FQNEAQ (reference sequence). Here the CDR3 DNA reads TGTGCCAGCAGCTTAGGGGCCAAAAAAATTCAGTACTTC. It specifies CASSLGAKKIQYF. The full variable domain, completed using reference TRBV7-9 and TRBJ2-4, is DTGVSQNPRHKITKRGQNVTFRCDPISEHNRLYWYRQTLGQGPEFLTYFQNEAQLEKSRLLSDRFSAERPKGSFSTLEIQRTEQGDSAMYLCASSLGAKKIQYFGAGTRLSVL.

This clonotype was counted a few times. One end of the junction fails to match germline, which may point to a read error. The V and J genes are TRBV6-6 and TRBJ1-6; 10 bases fit TRBD1. Per germline, CDR1 MNHNY and CDR2 SVGAGI (reference sequence). CDR3 length: 17 amino acids. CDR3 in amino acids: CASKETGTGADNSPLHF. CDR3 nucleotide sequence: TGTGCCAGCAAAGAAACCGGGACAGGGGCTGATAATTCACCCCTACACTTT.

There are a few counts of this clonotype. The V and J genes are TRBV11-3 and TRBJ2-3; 14 nucleotides line up with TRBD2. V shed 4 bases, J shed 0 bases, and the junction held 3 bases outside the gene matches. Germline V gene sequence: CDR1 SGHNT, CDR2 YENEEA. This CDR3 is built from 17 residues. CDR3 in DNA: TGTGCCAGCAGCTCTCGGACTAGCGGGGGGAGCACAGATACGCAGTATTTT. Protein product: CASSSRTSGGSTDTQYF. The full variable domain, with the rest looked up from reference TRBV11-3 and TRBJ2-3, is EAGVVQSPRYKIIEKKQPVAFWCNPISGHNTLYWYLQNLGQGPELLIRYENEEAVDDSQLPKDRFSAERLKGVDSTLKIQPAELGDSAVYLCASSSRTSGGSTDTQYFGPGTRLTVL.

Many counts were recorded for this clonotype. The chain links TRBV7-6 to TRBJ2-7; D is ambiguous. CDR1 is SGHVS, CDR2 FNYEAQ, per germline. V was shortened by 5 bases and J by 4 bases, with 9 bases between the two germline ends. The CDR3 has 12 amino acids. The CDR3 DNA is TGTGCCAGCAGCCCTGACAATTACGAGCAGTACTTC. Translated: CASSPDNYEQYF.

This clonotype was recorded at least ten times. The V gene is TRBV12-3 or TRBV12-4, the J gene TRBJ2-1; 9 positions agree with TRBD2. V lost 3 bases and J lost 9; bases outside the gene matches: 9. This CDR3 is 15 amino acids long. For the CDR3, the DNA is TGTGCCAGCAGTTTTTTTGGCGGGGGGGCCACTGAGCAGTTCTTC. Translated, it gives CASSFFGGGATEQFF.

This clonotype was seen repeatedly, ten times or more. V gene TRBV14 combines with J gene TRBJ1-1; D remains ambiguous. The CDR3 spans 15 residues. V was trimmed by 4 bases and J by 1 base, leaving 13 bases between them. Germline V lookup: CDR1 SGHDN, CDR2 FVKESK. CDR3 DNA: TGTGCCAGCAGCCCACCCACCCGAGCGAACACTGAAGCTTTCTTT. It is translated as CASSPPTRANTEAFF.

This clonotype was detected ten times or more. The rearrangement uses TRBV6-5 and TRBJ2-1, with 10 bases aligning to TRBD2. The CDR3 consists of 15 residues. V dropped 6 bases and J dropped 8; count of bases not matched to a gene: 10. Germline V CDR1 and CDR2: MNHEY, SVGAGI. CDR3 DNA sequence: TGTGCCAGCAGGACCTTTAGCGGGAGGCTGGATGAGCAGTTCTTC. It translates to CASRTFSGRLDEQFF.

This clonotype was observed many times. The rearrangement uses TRBV5-6 and TRBJ1-4; perhaps TRBD1 as D (6 bases). Trimming cost V 1 base and J 5 bases, with 15 bases left between them. The CDR3 length is 16 residues. CDR1 and CDR2 (germline): SGHDT, YYEEEE. This CDR3 reads CASSLSGGRLNEKLFF. CDR3 nucleotide sequence: TGTGCCAGCAGCTTGTCCGGGGGGCGGTTGAATGAAAAACTGTTTTTT. The full variable domain, rest sourced from reference TRBV5-6 and TRBJ1-4, is DAGVTQSPTHLIKTRGQQVTLRCSPKSGHDTVSWYQQALGQGPQFIFQYYEEEERQRGNFPDRFSGHQFPNYSSELNVNALLLGDSALYLCASSLSGGRLNEKLFFGSGTQLSVL.

This clonotype appeared many times. The chain recombines TRBV3-1 with TRBJ2-2; possibly TRBD1 for D (5 bases). V lost 2 bases to trimming and J lost 5 bases, with 15 bases between them. There are 16 residues in the CDR3. In germline, CDR1 is LGHDT, CDR2 YNNKEL (reference sequence). Written as DNA, the CDR3 is TGTGCCAGCAGCCAATCCGGCAGGGAAAAGACCGGGGAGCTGTTTTTT. It is translated as CASSQSGREKTGELFF.